Presented here are 4 T cell receptor beta chains from one specimen sequenced in a study of early T cells in non-severe SARS-CoV-2 infection. MiXCR, run by TCRdb on the 5' RACE reads, gives a single entry per CDR3 protein. Among just under 65,000 distinct CDR3 sequences, 5% to 6.5% were seen once, and the ten largest hold more than 3%. This specimen was whole blood, taken at baseline. The source of these receptors is an adult who was a healthcare worker with PCR-confirmed SARS-CoV-2 infection or an uninfected control (not recorded which).

This clonotype was detected many times. The chain carries TRBV9 and TRBJ2-5; D is uncertain. Trimming cost V 4 bases and J 5 bases, with 6 bases left between them. CDR1 and CDR2 (germline): SGDLS, YYNGEE. The CDR3 contains 11 residues. CDR3 loop: CASSSRETQYF. CDR3 coding DNA: TGTGCCAGCAGCTCCCGTGAGACCCAGTACTTC.

This clonotype turned up a few times. The chain links TRBV10-1 to TRBJ1-3, with TRBD1 as a possible D gene (5 bases). The germline V gene encodes CDR1 WNHNN and CDR2 SYGVQD (reference sequence). V gave up 9 bases and J gave up 7 bases, with 19 bases separating them. The CDR3 sequence is 14 residues long. This CDR3 is CARTLGGGLNTIYF. The CDR3 nucleotides are TGCGCCAGAACCCTCGGGGGGGGTTTGAACACCATATATTTT.

This clonotype was observed many times. The chain combines TRBV28 with TRBJ2-5, with 8 bases identical to TRBD2. The V segment lost 3 bases and the J segment 4 bases; nucleotides outside the gene matches: 7. CDR1 MDHEN and CDR2 SYDVKM come from the germline V gene. The CDR3 loop spans 15 amino acids. This chain's CDR3 is CASSFPTGGGETQYF. The CDR3 DNA reads TGTGCCAGCAGTTTCCCCACGGGAGGGGGAGAGACCCAGTACTTC.

This clonotype was detected many times. The V and J genes are TRBV29-1 and TRBJ2-3, with no clear D. This CDR3 is 14 amino acids long. Germline V gene sequence: CDR1 SQVTM, CDR2 ANQGSEA. V lost 4 bases, J lost 4 bases, and 15 bases lay in between. In nucleotides, the CDR3 is TGCAGCGTTGTGGGCCGAACCATCGCAGATACGCAGTATTTT. This encodes CSVVGRTIADTQYF.